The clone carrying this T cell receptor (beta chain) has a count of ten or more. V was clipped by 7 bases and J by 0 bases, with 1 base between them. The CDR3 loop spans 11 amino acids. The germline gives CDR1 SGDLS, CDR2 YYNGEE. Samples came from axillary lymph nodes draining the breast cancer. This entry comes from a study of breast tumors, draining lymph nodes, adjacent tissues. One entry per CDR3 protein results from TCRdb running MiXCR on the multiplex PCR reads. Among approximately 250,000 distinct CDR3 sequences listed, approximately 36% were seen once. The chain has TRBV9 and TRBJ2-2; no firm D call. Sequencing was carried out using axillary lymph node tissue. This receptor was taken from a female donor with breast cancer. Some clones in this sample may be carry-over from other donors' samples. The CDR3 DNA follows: TGTGCCAGCGCGAACACCGGGGAGCTGTTTTTT. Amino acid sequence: CASANTGELFF.